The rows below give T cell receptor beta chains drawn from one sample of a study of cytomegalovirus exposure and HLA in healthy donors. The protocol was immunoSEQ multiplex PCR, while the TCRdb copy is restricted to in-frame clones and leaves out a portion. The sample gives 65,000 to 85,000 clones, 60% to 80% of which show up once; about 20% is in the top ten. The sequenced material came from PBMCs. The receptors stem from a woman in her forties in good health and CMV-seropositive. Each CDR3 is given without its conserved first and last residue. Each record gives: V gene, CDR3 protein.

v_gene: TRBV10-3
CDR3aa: ASKQDTYEQY

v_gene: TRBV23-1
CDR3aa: ASSPRQKYGYT

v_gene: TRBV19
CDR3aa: ASRFSGEQF

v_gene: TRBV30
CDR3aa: AWRPGGANGYT

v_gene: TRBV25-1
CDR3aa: AASGSTDTQY

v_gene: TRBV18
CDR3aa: ASSQTGPNEKLF

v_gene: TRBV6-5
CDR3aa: ASSYSGGSEKLF

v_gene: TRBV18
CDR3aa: ASSPRQGMNTEAF

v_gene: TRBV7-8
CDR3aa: ASSSPAGTGYSNQPQH

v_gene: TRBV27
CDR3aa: ASSSGSYEQY

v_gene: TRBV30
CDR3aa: AWSVKTGVSASKNIQY

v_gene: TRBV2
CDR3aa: ASSEMGLAGMPAYEQY

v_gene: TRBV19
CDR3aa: ASSHSSNARGGETQY

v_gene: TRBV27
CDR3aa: ASSLRRGLGYEQY

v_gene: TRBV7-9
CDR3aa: SSSQEIDQPQH

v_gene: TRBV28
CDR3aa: ASSFQDRAYEQY

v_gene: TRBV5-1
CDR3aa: ASSPGQGFILAKNIQY

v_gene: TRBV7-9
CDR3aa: ASSFVTSGSTDTQY

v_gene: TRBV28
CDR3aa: ASRPGGVGNEQF

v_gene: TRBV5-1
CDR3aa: ASSFSQGVGWEKLF

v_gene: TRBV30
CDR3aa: AWSVAGGFSQPQH

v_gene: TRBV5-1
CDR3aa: ASSREVGPSNYGYT

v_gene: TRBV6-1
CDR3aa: ASSERGWAGGPIEETQY

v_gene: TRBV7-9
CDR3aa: ASNGGADYEQY

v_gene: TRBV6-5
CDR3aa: ASRDSSYEQY

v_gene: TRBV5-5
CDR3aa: ASSPVGIGYEQY

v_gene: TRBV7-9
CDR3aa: ASSLVTGAKNQPQH

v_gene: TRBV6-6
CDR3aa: ASSYGQGPYEQY